The sequence of this T cell receptor beta chain was determined in a study of blood T cells in healthy people across ages. The second PCR ran about 7 to 12 cycles with a sample-barcoded 5' primer and J-beta primers. TCRdb reprocessed the 5' RACE reads with MiXCR, giving one entry per CDR3 protein. The sample holds about 650,000 distinct CDR3 sequences; more than 45% are singletons and the top ten take roughly 13%. V was pared by 5 bases and J by 6 bases, with 6 bases of the junction left unmatched. Germline V CDR1 and CDR2: MNHEY, SVGEGT. The CDR3 is 13 residues long. The sequenced sample consisted of blood. This receptor was identified in a woman aged 80 or over in good health. The chain combines TRBV6-2 or TRBV6-3 with TRBJ1-1; TRBD1 agrees at 7 bases. The CDR3 is CASSRGQIPEAFF. CDR3 coding DNA: TGTGCCAGCAGTCGGGGACAGATCCCTGAAGCTTTCTTT.